This T cell receptor (beta chain) appears in the sequencing data of a study of a mutant IDH1 vaccine in newly diagnosed glioma (dated by TCRdb to about 2021). Context from the whole study: Vaccination began 4-6 weeks after radiotherapy alone, or alongside temozolomide cycles in the chemotherapy-containing groups. Of the 25 to 40 treated patients, approximately 62% were male and about 40% were female, and the mean age was approximately 39 years. Peripheral blood was drawn at six visits: V03 (baseline), V05, V07, V10, V12 and V13. For exploratory analyses, around 26 treated patients had longitudinal TCRB deep sequencing done wherever samples were available. Before enrollment, most patients had been given radiochemotherapy with temozolomide as standard therapy, while the rest had received either radiotherapy alone or temozolomide alone. The week-35 safety follow-up was designated visit V12, and the week-47 end of study was designated visit V13. Study-wide findings and limitations: According to the authors, sample limitations meant that analyses of patient blood samples could not be reproduced. Selection of PBMC samples for TCRB deep sequencing was based on availability. Vaccine-induced immune responses across multiple MHC alleles were detected in roughly 94% of patients. Pseudoprogression appeared unrelated to alterations in the top peripheral T cell clonotypes detected by TCRB sequencing.

Sample time point, as interpreted from the label and publication: week 35, safety follow-up. Each vaccine dose, consisting of 300 ug of a 20-mer mutant IDH1 peptide in Montanide, was administered subcutaneously with topical imiquimod. Patients received eight vaccinations in weeks 1, 3, 5, 7, 11, 15, 19 and 23, corresponding to visits V03 through V10. Donors had newly diagnosed WHO grade 3 or 4 IDH1-mutant astrocytomas with loss of nuclear ATRX. The samples were drawn from NOA16, a multicentre, single-arm, open-label phase I trial in Germany that tested a mutant IDH1 peptide vaccine in humans for the first time. Genomic DNA for TCRB sequencing was extracted from EDTA blood using the DNeasy Blood and Tissue Kit. V loses 3 bases, J loses 1 base, and the germline ends lie 12 bases apart. Counted from cysteine to phenylalanine, this CDR3 has 15 amino acids. Only the CDR3 region is kept as DNA, spanning 45 bases read in frame from base 1. The germline V gene (reference sequence) supplies CDR1 LNHDA and CDR2 SQIVND.

Library preparation used the immunoSEQ multiplex PCR assay. Rearranged TCR beta chain sequences were amplified with the hsTCRB Kit following the manufacturer's protocol. An Illumina MiSeq was used to sequence the TCRB libraries. On the authors' methods: The kit vendor's proprietary platform handled demultiplexing, trimming and gene mapping. Not all clones reach the TCRdb copy of this immuneACCESS table, which keeps in-frame sequences only. Checked studies attribute under half of the gap to unresolved V genes and leave the rest unexplained. The DNA gave D and trimming, while V, J and clone size come from that table. This sample has nearly 55,000 clones in its table, and around four fifths of those were observed once. Of the sample, approximately 4.3% falls within the top ten clones. Of note for this clone: There is no known antigen for this receptor. Per-base quality was not reported, and no clone a single base away is much larger than it.

The chain couples TRBV19 to TRBJ2-5; the D gene cannot be resolved reliably. Material: PBMCs, obtained from a glioma patient whose treatment included an IDH1 peptide vaccine. This TCR was sampled from a woman aged 18-29 years with glioma. The sequenced DNA is TGTGCCAGTAGTATCCCTGGACGGATCCAAGAGACCCAGTACTTC. The encoded protein is CASSIPGRIQETQYF. When the CDR3 is completed using the reference TRBV19 and TRBJ2-5 genes on either side, the full variable domain is DGGITQSPKYLFRKEGQNVTLSCEQNLNHDAMYWYRQDPGQGLRLIYYSQIVNDFQKGDIAEGYSVSREKKESFPLTVTSAQKNPTAFYLCASSIPGRIQETQYFGPGTRLLVL.